Presented here are 20 T cell receptor beta chains from one specimen sequenced in a study of cytomegalovirus exposure and HLA in healthy donors. Use of 60 Vbeta and 13 Jbeta primers characterized the PCR. Using immunoSEQ multiplex PCR, the repertoire was profiled, and TCRdb retains in-frame clones only, with some absent. This table has about 200,000 clones, around 79% appearing once. The material sequenced was PBMCs. The origin of the receptors is a male donor in good health and CMV-seropositive.

J is TRBJ1-2 and V is TRBV29-1; 8 nucleotides agree with TRBD1. The CDR3 totals 14 residues. CDR1 and CDR2 (germline): SQVTM, ANQGSEA. V trimming: 1 base; J trimming: 5 bases; junction bases outside the gene matches: 6. CDR3 bases: TGCAGCGTTGAAGCCCCAGGGGGCTTTTATGGCTACACCTTC. Amino acids: CSVEAPGGFYGYTF.

The chain is built from TRBV30 and TRBJ1-4, with D maybe TRBD1 (6 bases). V lost 3 bases and J lost 0, with 11 bases in between. Germline V lookup: CDR1 GTSNPN, CDR2 SVGIG (reference sequence). The CDR3 covers 15 residues. The CDR3 is CAWRGDTSTNEKLFF. DNA for the CDR3: TGTGCCTGGAGGGGGGACACTTCAACTAATGAAAAACTGTTTTTT. Full variable domain (remainder filled in from reference TRBV30 and TRBJ1-4): SQTIHQWPATLVQPVGSPLSLECTVEGTSNPNLYWYRQAAGRGLQLLFYSVGIGQISSEVPQNLSASRPQDRQFILSSKKLLLSDSGFYLCAWRGDTSTNEKLFFGSGTQLSVL.

The genes are TRBV5-1 and TRBJ2-1; D may be TRBD2 (6 bases). The CDR3 has 17 residues. Trimming cost V 4 bases and J 10 bases, with 27 bases left between them. CDR1 is SGHRS and CDR2 is YFSETQ in the germline V gene. CDR3 bases: TGCGCCAGCAGCGCGACTACTCGGGACTGGAGGGCCATCGAGCAGTTCTTC. It specifies CASSATTRDWRAIEQFF.

About this clone itself: The sample contains more than one DNA sequence encoding this CDR3. J is TRBJ2-7 and V is TRBV9, with TRBD2 matching over 11 bases. CDR3 length equals 15 residues. Germline assignment: CDR1 SGDLS and CDR2 YYNGEE. The junction had 3 bases not matched to a gene; V was cut back by 0 bases and J by 4 bases. CDR3 in amino acids: CASSVAGTSGYEQYF. The CDR3 nucleotides are TGTGCCAGCAGCGTAGCTGGGACTAGCGGTTACGAGCAGTACTTC.

V usage is TRBV28 and J usage is TRBJ2-5; D may be TRBD2 (6 bases). The CDR3 spans 14 residues. Trimming took off 5 bases at V and 5 bases at J, with 15 bases between the two ends. CDR1 is MDHEN, CDR2 SYDVKM, per germline. CDR3: CASSGFPRGETQYF. For the CDR3, the DNA is TGTGCCAGCAGTGGGTTCCCTCGGGGGGAGACCCAGTACTTC.

V and J are TRBV15 and TRBJ2-7; 10 bases line up with TRBD2. With 8 bases clipped from V and 11 bases from J, the junction kept 12 bases outside the gene matches. There are 13 residues in the CDR3. Germline CDR1 LNHNV, CDR2 YYDKDF (reference sequence). The CDR3, as DNA: TGTGCCACCGGGGGCTGGGGTAGCGGGAGGAAGTACTTC. It translates to CATGGWGSGRKYF. The full variable domain, in which reference TRBV15 and TRBJ2-7 provide the parts outside the CDR3, is DAMVIQNPRYQVTQFGKPVTLSCSQTLNHNVMYWYQQKSSQAPKLLFHYYDKDFNNEADTPDNFQSRRPNTSFCFLDIRSPGLGDTAMYLCATGGWGSGRKYFGPGTRLTVT.

This clone turned up a few times. The chain is built from TRBV27 and TRBJ2-7; 8 bases line up with TRBD1. The CDR3 has 15 amino acids. In germline, CDR1 is MNHEY, CDR2 SMNVEV (reference sequence). V trimming: 5 bases; J trimming: 2 bases; junction bases outside the gene matches: 8. The CDR3 nucleotides are TGTGCCAGCAGTCGTCGACAGGGGCTCCCCTACGAGCAGTACTTC. This translates into CASSRRQGLPYEQYF.

The chain employs TRBV4-2 and TRBJ1-5; tentatively, D is TRBD1 (6 bases). Looked up from germline, CDR1 is LGHNA and CDR2 is YNFKEQ. With 0 bases removed from V and 2 bases from J, the gap between germline ends came to 14 bases. The CDR3 has 17 residues. CDR3 sequence reads: CASSQDLTGSGNQPQHF. In nucleotides, the CDR3 is TGTGCCAGCAGCCAAGACCTTACAGGGTCGGGCAATCAGCCCCAGCATTTT.

This chain uses TRBV5-1 with TRBJ2-1; 15 bases match TRBD2. The CDR3 totals 15 residues. The germline gives CDR1 SGHRS, CDR2 YFSETQ. The V gene end was trimmed by 4 bases and the J gene end by 10 bases; junction bases not matched to a gene: 6. The chain's CDR3 is CASSRTSGGADEQFF. The DNA of the CDR3 is TGCGCCAGCAGCCGGACTAGCGGGGGGGCAGACGAGCAGTTCTTC.

This clone has a single count. The chain recombines TRBV14 with TRBJ2-5, with 11 bases aligning to TRBD2. The CDR3 loop spans 16 amino acids. In germline, CDR1 is SGHDN, CDR2 FVKESK. The V segment lost 8 bases and the J segment 1 base; nucleotides outside the gene matches: 9. CDR3 amino acids: CASSPTSGGPQETQYF. The CDR3 DNA reads as TGTGCCAGCTCCCCAACTAGCGGGGGACCCCAAGAGACCCAGTACTTC.

The sample holds a few counts of this clone. V is TRBV7-7 and J is TRBJ2-5; 7 bases fit TRBD2. Germline CDR1 and CDR2: SSHAT and FNYEAQ (reference sequence). The CDR3 length is 15 residues. V lost 4 bases and J lost 3; bases outside the gene matches: 8. The CDR3 reads CASSSGGTREETQYF. The CDR3 region has the DNA TGTGCCAGCAGCTCCGGGGGGACTCGGGAAGAGACCCAGTACTTC.

This chain links TRBV7-9 with TRBJ2-3, with a possible D match to TRBD1 (6 bases). CDR3 length equals 18 residues. Germline CDR1 and CDR2: SEHNR and FQNEAQ (reference sequence). The V gene lost 6 bases and the J gene lost 1 base, with 23 bases spanning the gap. DNA for the CDR3: TGTGCCAGCAGAGCTACCCTGTGGACAGCTTTCGGCACAGATACGCAGTATTTT. Its translation: CASRATLWTAFGTDTQYF.

The V gene is TRBV19, the J gene TRBJ2-3; TRBD1 matches at 11 bases. Germline V gene lookup returns CDR1 LNHDA and CDR2 SQIVND (reference sequence). The CDR3 is 17 residues long. V was pared by 5 bases and J by 2 bases, with 9 bases of the junction left unmatched. This CDR3 reads CASSAPGQGAYTDTQYF. DNA for the CDR3: TGTGCCAGTAGTGCGCCTGGACAGGGGGCGTACACAGATACGCAGTATTTT.

CDR3 sequence reads: CASSYRGLSETQYF. The CDR3 region has the DNA TGTGCCAGCAGTTACCGAGGACTCTCAGAGACCCAGTACTTC. The gene calls are TRBV11-2 and TRBJ2-5, with a tentative D call TRBD2 (5 bases). V shed 6 bases and J shed 4 bases, with 15 bases lying between them. Germline values: CDR1 SGHAT, CDR2 FQNNGV. The CDR3 consists of 14 residues.

The rearrangement joins TRBV18 to TRBJ1-1; tentative D call: TRBD1 (6 bases). Trimming shortened V by 3 bases and J by 8 bases, and 13 bases separated the two germline ends. CDR3 length equals 13 residues. Per the germline V gene, CDR1 is KGHSH and CDR2 is LQKENI. This CDR3 is CASSPKVQGEAFF. CDR3 DNA sequence: TGTGCCAGCTCACCGAAGGTGCAGGGGGAAGCTTTCTTT. The full variable domain, rest sourced from reference TRBV18 and TRBJ1-1, is NAGVMQNPRHLVRRRGQEARLRCSPMKGHSHVYWYRQLPEEGLKFMVYLQKENIIDESGMPKERFSAEFPKEGPSILRIQQVVRGDSAAYFCASSPKVQGEAFFGQGTRLTVV.

The genes are TRBV13 and TRBJ1-1; TRBD1 matches 10 bases. Germline V gives CDR1 PRHDT, CDR2 FYEKMQ (reference sequence). V was clipped by 5 bases and J by 3 bases; unmatched bases: 6. This CDR3 is built from 15 residues. The CDR3 protein is CASSLWDRGYTEAFF. CDR3 coding DNA: TGTGCCAGCAGCCTCTGGGACAGGGGTTACACTGAAGCTTTCTTT.

This clone was counted only a few times. This rearrangement joins TRBV7-9 to TRBJ1-1; 9 bases are shared with TRBD1. The V gene's germline CDR1 is SEHNR and CDR2 FQNEAQ (reference sequence). Trimming removed 5 bases from V and 6 bases from J; junction bases left unmatched: 10. The CDR3 is 15 residues long. CDR3: CASSPYTGGNAEAFF. The CDR3 DNA is TGTGCCAGCAGCCCTTACACAGGGGGCAACGCTGAAGCTTTCTTT.

The rearrangement uses TRBV19 and TRBJ1-6; perhaps TRBD1 as D (5 bases). V was clipped by 2 bases and J by 7 bases, with 12 bases between them. The CDR3 has 15 residues. Germline values: CDR1 LNHDA, CDR2 SQIVND (reference sequence). The CDR3 here is CASSIMRSGNSPLHF. CDR3 DNA: TGTGCCAGTAGTATAATGCGGTCAGGGAATTCACCCCTCCACTTT.

The chain joins TRBV9 to TRBJ2-7; D is uncertain. Germline-derived CDR1 and CDR2 are SGDLS and YYNGEE. V was clipped by 0 bases and J by 2 bases, with 9 bases between them. The CDR3 length is 14 residues. This CDR3 is CASSVAVQTYEQYF. The CDR3 nucleotides read TGTGCCAGCAGCGTAGCGGTCCAAACCTACGAGCAGTACTTC.

The rearrangement uses TRBV6-5 and TRBJ2-7; possible D gene TRBD1, 6 bases. This CDR3 spans 15 amino acids. V lost 6 bases and J lost 1, with 16 bases in between. Germline CDR1 MNHEY, CDR2 SVGAGI. CDR3: CASSLDRLRSYEQYF. As DNA, the CDR3 is TGTGCCAGCAGCTTAGACAGGTTGAGGTCCTACGAGCAGTACTTC.